These 14 T cell receptor beta chains came from one sample sequenced in a study of blood T cell repertoires in COVID-19. The protocol was immunoSEQ multiplex PCR, while the TCRdb copy is restricted to in-frame clones and leaves out a portion. The repertoire has around 230,000 clones, less than 90% of them found once; the top ten carry roughly 2.7%. Source material: PBMCs or T cells enriched from blood (not recorded which). All receptors derive from a woman in her 30s who had recovered from COVID-19.

This chain uses TRBV4-3 with TRBJ1-3; tentative D call: TRBD1 (6 bases). The CDR3 is 16 amino acids. Germline loops: CDR1 LGHNA, CDR2 YSLEER. V was shortened by 0 bases and J by 4 bases, with 13 bases between the two germline ends. The CDR3 sequence: CASSQDYRVSGNTIYF. DNA of the CDR3: TGCGCCAGCAGCCAAGATTACAGGGTCTCCGGAAACACCATATATTTT.

In DNA form, the CDR3 reads TGTGCCAGCAGCCAAGATGGAGACAGTGGAGAAAAACTGTTTTTT. Its protein is CASSQDGDSGEKLFF. V gene TRBV4-2 combines with J gene TRBJ1-4, with D possibly TRBD1 on 5 matching bases. Germline CDR1 LGHNA, CDR2 YNFKEQ. With 0 bases removed from V and 8 bases from J, the gap between germline ends came to 13 bases. The CDR3 extends over 15 amino acids.

This chain connects TRBV9 to TRBJ1-3, with D unclear. The CDR3 has 14 amino acids. V shed 0 bases and J shed 6 bases, with 10 bases lying between them. CDR1 is SGDLS and CDR2 is YYNGEE in the germline V gene. CDR3 nucleotides: TGTGCCAGCAGCGTAGCCTATAATGCAAACACCATATATTTT. The encoded protein is CASSVAYNANTIYF.

The CDR3 region is CASSPLAGEAYEQYF. The DNA of the CDR3 is TGTGCCAGCTCACCCCTAGCGGGGGAGGCCTACGAGCAGTACTTC. The V call is TRBV18, the J call TRBJ2-7; 10 bases match TRBD2. The CDR3 is 15 residues long. Germline V gene lookup returns CDR1 KGHSH and CDR2 LQKENI. With V trimmed by 3 bases and J by 2 bases, 4 bases remained unmatched.

The chain employs TRBV5-1 and TRBJ1-4; D perhaps matches TRBD1 (5 bases). V lost 4 bases to trimming and J lost 8 bases, with 12 bases between them. Germline CDR1 and CDR2: SGHRS and YFSETQ. The CDR3 has 13 residues. CDR3 protein: CASSPEPGEKLFF. Written as DNA, the CDR3 is TGCGCCAGCAGCCCGGAACCAGGGGAAAAACTGTTTTTT.

This clone occurred a few times. The rearrangement links TRBV5-4 to TRBJ2-7, with a possible D match to TRBD2 (7 bases). The CDR3 is made up of 16 amino acids. Germline V gene sequence: CDR1 SGHNT, CDR2 YYREEE (reference sequence). V was pared by 4 bases and J by 4 bases, with 21 bases between. The CDR3 DNA reads as TGTGCCAGCAGCCGGGGGGACATCTATGGGTTGTACGAGCAGTACTTC. It yields the protein CASSRGDIYGLYEQYF.

The V call is TRBV5-1, the J call TRBJ1-2; maybe TRBD1 (5 bases). The CDR3 contains 14 residues. CDR1 SGHRS and CDR2 YFSETQ come from the germline V gene. V dropped 1 base and J dropped 6 bases, with 13 bases sitting between them. The DNA for the CDR3 is TGCGCCAGCAGCTTGATGGTAACAGGTGATGGCTACACCTTC. It translates to CASSLMVTGDGYTF.

This chain connects TRBV4-2 to TRBJ1-2, with D hard to call. The V gene lost 3 bases and the J gene lost 0 bases, with 11 bases spanning the gap. The length of the CDR3 is 15 residues. Germline-derived CDR1 and CDR2 are LGHNA and YNFKEQ. The CDR3 sequence is CASSQRANTNYGYTF. In DNA, the CDR3 is TGTGCCAGCAGCCAGAGGGCAAATACTAACTATGGCTACACCTTC.

This clone was seen a few times. This chain connects TRBV4-1 to TRBJ1-2; the match to TRBD1 covers 7 bases. Germline V gene sequence: CDR1 MGHRA, CDR2 YSYEKL. V gave up 1 base and J gave up 2 bases; unmatched junction bases: 4. The CDR3 is 15 amino acids. CDR3 in DNA: TGCGCCAGCAGCCAAGCGGTACAGGGGAACTATGGCTACACCTTC. It specifies CASSQAVQGNYGYTF.

The rearrangement uses TRBV5-4 and TRBJ1-2; the D is unclear. The CDR3 is 14 residues long. Germline-derived CDR1 and CDR2 are SGHNT and YYREEE (reference sequence). Trimming pared 2 bases from V and 6 bases from J, leaving 14 bases between. The CDR3, as DNA: TGTGCCAGCAGCTTAACGATTGGAGCGAATGGCTACACCTTC. This translates into CASSLTIGANGYTF.

The rearrangement links TRBV7-2 to TRBJ2-7; TRBD2 matches 8 bases. Germline CDR1 SGHTA, CDR2 FQGNSA. J was trimmed by 2 bases and V by 2 bases; bases with no gene match: 11. The CDR3 covers 17 residues. CDR3 in DNA: TGTGCCAGCAGCTTATCGATCTACGGCGGGGGGACCTACGAGCAGTACTTC. This translates into CASSLSIYGGGTYEQYF.

This sequence joins TRBV29-1 and TRBJ1-2; D not resolved. The CDR3 loop spans 11 amino acids. CDR1 is SQVTM, CDR2 ANQGSEA, per germline. Trimming pared 5 bases from V and 0 bases from J, leaving 4 bases between. The CDR3 spells CSVIANYGYTF. DNA of the CDR3: TGCAGCGTTATCGCTAACTATGGCTACACCTTC.

The V gene is TRBV5-1, the J gene TRBJ1-6; 9 nucleotides match TRBD1. The V segment lost 4 bases and the J segment 6 bases; nucleotides outside the gene matches: 5. The CDR3 extends over 15 amino acids. Germline-derived CDR1 and CDR2 are SGHRS and YFSETQ. CDR3 sequence reads: CASSQGGQGNSPLHF. CDR3 sequence (DNA): TGCGCCAGCAGCCAGGGGGGACAGGGTAATTCACCCCTCCACTTT.

The chain couples TRBV2 to TRBJ2-2, with D tentatively TRBD2 (6 bases). Trimming pared 6 bases from V and 4 bases from J, leaving 12 bases between. The CDR3 sequence is 14 residues long. Germline lookup yields CDR1 SNHLY and CDR2 FYNNEI. As DNA, the CDR3 is TGTGCCAGCAGGGGGGACTCTATCACCGGGGAGCTGTTTTTT. It yields the protein CASRGDSITGELFF.